The present T cell receptor (beta chain) was sequenced within a study of OX40 agonist ivuxolimab in advanced cancers. Sequenced by immunoSEQ multiplex PCR; TCRdb stores in-frame clones only, minus some. The data show 77,000 or so clones, roughly 90% seen once. Comment on this clone: The antigen is undetermined.

General observations from the study: Also present in some nonresponders was a low level of normalized T-cell clonal expansion. Some of the lowest clonal expansion was seen in partial responders at 0.1-3.0 mg/kg.

V shed 1 base and J shed 5 bases, with 12 bases lying between them. Looked up from germline, CDR1 is LNHDA and CDR2 is SQIVND (reference sequence). This CDR3 spans 14 amino acids. The clonotype was recovered from an adult with an advanced solid tumor such as melanoma, head and neck, liver or kidney cancer. The V and J genes are TRBV19 and TRBJ2-7; D uncertain. Here the sequenced sample was CD4+ or CD8+ T cells sorted from blood, taken in a trial of the OX40 agonist ivuxolimab. The CDR3 region has the DNA TGTGCCAGTAGTATAGGTGCCCTGGTTGACGAGCAGTACTTC. It encodes CASSIGALVDEQYF. Looking up the rest from reference TRBV19 and TRBJ2-7 gives the full variable domain: DGGITQSPKYLFRKEGQNVTLSCEQNLNHDAMYWYRQDPGQGLRLIYYSQIVNDFQKGDIAEGYSVSREKKESFPLTVTSAQKNPTAFYLCASSIGALVDEQYFGPGTRLTVT.